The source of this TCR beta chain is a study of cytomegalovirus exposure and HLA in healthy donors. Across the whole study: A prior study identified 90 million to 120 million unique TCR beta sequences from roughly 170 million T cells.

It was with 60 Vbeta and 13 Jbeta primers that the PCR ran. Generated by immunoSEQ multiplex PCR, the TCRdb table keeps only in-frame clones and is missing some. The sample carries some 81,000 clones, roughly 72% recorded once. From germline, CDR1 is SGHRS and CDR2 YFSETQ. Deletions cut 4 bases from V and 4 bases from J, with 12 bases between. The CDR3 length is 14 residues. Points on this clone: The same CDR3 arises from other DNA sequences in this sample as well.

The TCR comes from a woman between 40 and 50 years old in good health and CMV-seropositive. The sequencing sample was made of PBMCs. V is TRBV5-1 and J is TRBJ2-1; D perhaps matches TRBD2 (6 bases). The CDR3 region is CASSLKAGYNEQFF. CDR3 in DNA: TGCGCCAGCAGCCTTAAGGCGGGGTACAATGAGCAGTTCTTC.